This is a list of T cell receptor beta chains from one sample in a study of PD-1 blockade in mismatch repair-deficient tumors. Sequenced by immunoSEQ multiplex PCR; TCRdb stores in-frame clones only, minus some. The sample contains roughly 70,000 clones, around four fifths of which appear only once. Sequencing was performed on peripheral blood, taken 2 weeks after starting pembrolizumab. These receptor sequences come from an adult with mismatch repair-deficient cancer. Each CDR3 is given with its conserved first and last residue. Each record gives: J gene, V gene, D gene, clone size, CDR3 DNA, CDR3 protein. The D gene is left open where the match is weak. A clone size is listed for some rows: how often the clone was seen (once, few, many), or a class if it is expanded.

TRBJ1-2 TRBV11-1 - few TGTGCCAGCAGATCTGACGGATTCTATGGCTACACCTTC CASRSDGFYGYTF
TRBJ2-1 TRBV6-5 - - TGTGCCAGCAGGCCACGAACTGGCTCCTACAATGAGCAGTTCTTC CASRPRTGSYNEQFF
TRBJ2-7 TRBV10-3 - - TGTGCCATCAGTGAGTCTGGACGGACCTACGAGCAGTACTTC CAISESGRTYEQYF
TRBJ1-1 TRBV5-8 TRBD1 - TGTGCCAGCAGCAAAGGGACAGGAGGCTTCACTGAAGCTTTCTTT CASSKGTGGFTEAFF
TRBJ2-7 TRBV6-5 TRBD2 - TGTGCCAGCAGTCAAGGACTAGCGGGAGTCGGCGAGCAGTACTTC CASSQGLAGVGEQYF
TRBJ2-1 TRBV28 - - TGTGCCAGCAGTTTAGGGGTCCCCACCAAGATAGTGGGCGGTTCTGAGTTGGTGAATGAGCAGTTCTTC CASSLGVPTKIVGGSELVNEQFF
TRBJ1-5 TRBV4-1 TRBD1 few TGCGCCAGCAGCCAAGCCCCGGACAGGGGTGGACATCAGCCCCAGCATTTT CASSQAPDRGGHQPQHF
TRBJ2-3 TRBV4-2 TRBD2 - TGTGCCAGCAGCGAACCGAAACGGGGGACTAGCGGCCCAGATACGCAGTATTTT CASSEPKRGTSGPDTQYF
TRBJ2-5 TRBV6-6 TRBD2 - TGTGCCAGCAGTTACGATGGCGAGACGGGGGGTGAGACCCAGTACTTC CASSYDGETGGETQYF
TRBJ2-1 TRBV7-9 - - TGTGCCAGCAGCCCAGCGCTGGGTAATGAGCAGTTCTTC CASSPALGNEQFF
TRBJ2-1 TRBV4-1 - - TGCGCCAGCAGCCAGTGGGGCATCGGCTCCTACAATGAGCAGTTCTTC CASSQWGIGSYNEQFF
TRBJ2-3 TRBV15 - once TGTGCCACCAGCAGAGATCCCGGAGATACGCAGTATTTT CATSRDPGDTQYF
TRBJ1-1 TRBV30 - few TGTGCCTGGAGTGGCGGCCAGGCTGAAGCTTTCTTT CAWSGGQAEAFF
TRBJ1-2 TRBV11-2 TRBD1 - TGTGCCAGCAGCCCAAGAATCGGGGGGGACAGGGTTAACTATGGCTACACCTTC CASSPRIGGDRVNYGYTF
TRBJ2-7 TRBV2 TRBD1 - TGTGCCAGCAGGAGGACAGGGGGGTCCTACGAGCAGTACTTC CASRRTGGSYEQYF
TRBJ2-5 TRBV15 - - TGTGCCACCAGCATTGGAGGGACGTGGGAGACCCAGTACTTC CATSIGGTWETQYF
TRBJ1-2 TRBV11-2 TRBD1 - TGTGCCAGCAGCCCGGGACAGAGCTATGGCTACACCTTC CASSPGQSYGYTF
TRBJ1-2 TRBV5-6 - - TGTGCCAGCAGTACCGGTGGTCCGAGAAGGTTGGGTGGCTACACCTTC CASSTGGPRRLGGYTF
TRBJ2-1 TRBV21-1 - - TGTGCCAGCAGCAACCCCGGACAGGGGACCTACAATGAGCAGTTCTTC CASSNPGQGTYNEQFF
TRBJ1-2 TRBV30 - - TGTGCCTGGAGTGGAGGGGTGGGAGGCTACACCTTC CAWSGGVGGYTF
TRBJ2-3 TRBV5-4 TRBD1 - TGTGCCAGCAGTTTGGACAGGGGGGCAGATACGCAGTATTTT CASSLDRGADTQYF
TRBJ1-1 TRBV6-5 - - TGTGCCAGCAGCCCGCCGGGAGTGATTGTAGCTTTCTTT CASSPPGVIVAFF
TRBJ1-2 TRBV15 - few TGTGCCACCAGCAGAGACCCAGGGGATGGCTACACCTTC CATSRDPGDGYTF
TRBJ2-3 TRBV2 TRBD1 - TGTGCCAGCAGCACGGGACAGCCGAGCACAGATACGCAGTATTTT CASSTGQPSTDTQYF
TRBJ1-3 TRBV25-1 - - TGTGCCAGCAGGGGGGGGAGTCCCGGAAACACCATATATTTT CASRGGSPGNTIYF
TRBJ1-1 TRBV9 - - TGCGCCAGCAGCCCAACGGGAGGTCAGAGTGAAGCTTTCTTT CASSPTGGQSEAFF
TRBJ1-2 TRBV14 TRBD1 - TGTGCCAGCAGCCCTAGACCGGGACAGGGATTTGGTAGCTACACCTTC CASSPRPGQGFGSYTF